This TCR beta chain is drawn from a study of cytomegalovirus exposure and HLA in healthy donors. Vbeta (60) and Jbeta (13) primers were used in the PCR. TCRdb's table, derived via immunoSEQ multiplex PCR, lists solely in-frame clones and lacks some. This table has over 100,000 clones, approximately 82% appearing once. Whole-study results and caveats: Most observed TCR sequences were rare, whereas some public TCRs were detected in many donors.

The ends were cut back, 3 bases at V and 4 bases at J, with 12 bases in the middle. Germline loops: CDR1 SGHVS, CDR2 FQNEAQ. This CDR3 is 14 amino acids long. To note about this clone: Its cognate antigen is unknown.

The sequenced sample consisted of PBMCs. This TCR derives from a man aged 25 to 40 in good health and CMV-seropositive. V is TRBV7-8 and J is TRBJ1-2; no definite D call. This chain's CDR3 is CASSLQGKRYGYTF. The DNA for the CDR3 is TGTGCCAGCAGCTTGCAAGGAAAGCGCTATGGCTACACCTTC.